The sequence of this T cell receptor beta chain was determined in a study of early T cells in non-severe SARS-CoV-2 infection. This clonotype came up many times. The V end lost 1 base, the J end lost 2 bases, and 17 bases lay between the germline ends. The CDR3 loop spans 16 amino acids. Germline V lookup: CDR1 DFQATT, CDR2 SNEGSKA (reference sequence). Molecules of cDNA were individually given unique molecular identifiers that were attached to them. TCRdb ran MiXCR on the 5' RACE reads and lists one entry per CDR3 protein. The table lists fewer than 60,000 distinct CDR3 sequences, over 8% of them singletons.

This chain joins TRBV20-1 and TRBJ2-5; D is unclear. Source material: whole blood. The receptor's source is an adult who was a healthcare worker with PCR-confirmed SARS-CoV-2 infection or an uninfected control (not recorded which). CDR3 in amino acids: CSARVGWAVLQETQYF. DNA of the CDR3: TGCAGTGCTAGAGTGGGGTGGGCAGTTCTTCAAGAGACCCAGTACTTC.